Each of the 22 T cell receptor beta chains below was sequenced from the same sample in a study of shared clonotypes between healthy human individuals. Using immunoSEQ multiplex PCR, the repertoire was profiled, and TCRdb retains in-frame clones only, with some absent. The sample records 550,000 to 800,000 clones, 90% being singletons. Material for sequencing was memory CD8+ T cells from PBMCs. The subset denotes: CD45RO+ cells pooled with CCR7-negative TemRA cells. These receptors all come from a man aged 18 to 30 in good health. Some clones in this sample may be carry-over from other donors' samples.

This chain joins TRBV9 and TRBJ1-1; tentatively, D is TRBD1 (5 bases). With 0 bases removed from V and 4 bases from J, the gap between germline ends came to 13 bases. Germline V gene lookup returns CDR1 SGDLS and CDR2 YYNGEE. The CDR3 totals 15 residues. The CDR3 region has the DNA TGTGCCAGCAGCGTAGTTCAGGGTTCGGGCACTGAAGCTTTCTTT. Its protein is CASSVVQGSGTEAFF.

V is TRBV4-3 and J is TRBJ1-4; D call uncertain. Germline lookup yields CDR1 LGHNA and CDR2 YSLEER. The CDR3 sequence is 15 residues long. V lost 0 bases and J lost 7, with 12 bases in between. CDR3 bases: TGCGCCAGCAGCCAAGAGTTGGACGACCCTGAAAAACTGTTTTTT. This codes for CASSQELDDPEKLFF.

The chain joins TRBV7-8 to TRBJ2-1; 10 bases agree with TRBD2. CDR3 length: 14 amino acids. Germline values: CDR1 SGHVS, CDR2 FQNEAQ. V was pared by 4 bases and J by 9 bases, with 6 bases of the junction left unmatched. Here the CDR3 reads CASSYSGRAVEQFF. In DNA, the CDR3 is TGTGCCAGCAGCTACAGCGGGAGGGCAGTTGAGCAGTTCTTC.

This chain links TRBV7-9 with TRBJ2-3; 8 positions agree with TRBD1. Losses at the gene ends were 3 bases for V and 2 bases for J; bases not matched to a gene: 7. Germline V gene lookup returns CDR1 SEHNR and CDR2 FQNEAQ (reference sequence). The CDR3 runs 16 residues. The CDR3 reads CASSFGRDRSTDTQYF. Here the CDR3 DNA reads TGTGCCAGCAGCTTCGGCCGGGACAGGTCCACAGATACGCAGTATTTT.

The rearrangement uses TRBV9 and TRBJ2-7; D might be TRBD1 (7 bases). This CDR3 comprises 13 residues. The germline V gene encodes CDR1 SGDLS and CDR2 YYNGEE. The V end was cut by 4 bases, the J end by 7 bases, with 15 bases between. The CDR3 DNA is TGTGCCAGCAGCCCAACAGGGGCGGGGGAGCAGTACTTC. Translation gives CASSPTGAGEQYF. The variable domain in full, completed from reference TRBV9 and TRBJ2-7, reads DSGVTQTPKHLITATGQRVTLRCSPRSGDLSVYWYQQSLDQGLQFLIQYYNGEERAKGNILERFSAQQFPDLHSELNLSSLELGDSALYFCASSPTGAGEQYFGPGTRLTVT.

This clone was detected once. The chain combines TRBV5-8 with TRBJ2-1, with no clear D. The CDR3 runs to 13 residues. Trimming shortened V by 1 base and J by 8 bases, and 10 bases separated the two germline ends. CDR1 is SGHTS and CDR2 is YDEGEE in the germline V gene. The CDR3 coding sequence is TGTGCCAGCAGCTTGACCTGGGGTGATGAGCAGTTCTTC. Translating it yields CASSLTWGDEQFF.

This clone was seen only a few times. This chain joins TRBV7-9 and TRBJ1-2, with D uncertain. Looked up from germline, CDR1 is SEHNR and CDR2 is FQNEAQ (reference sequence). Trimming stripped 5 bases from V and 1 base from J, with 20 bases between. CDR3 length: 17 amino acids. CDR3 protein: CASSPPRTATFNYGYTF. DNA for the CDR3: TGTGCCAGCAGCCCCCCAAGGACCGCTACTTTTAACTATGGCTACACCTTC.

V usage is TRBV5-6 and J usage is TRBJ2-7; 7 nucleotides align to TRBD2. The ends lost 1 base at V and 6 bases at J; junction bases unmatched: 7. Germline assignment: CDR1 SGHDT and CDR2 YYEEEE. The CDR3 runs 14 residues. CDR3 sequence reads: CASSLMVAGLEQYF. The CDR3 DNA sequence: TGTGCCAGCAGCTTGATGGTAGCGGGCCTCGAGCAGTACTTC. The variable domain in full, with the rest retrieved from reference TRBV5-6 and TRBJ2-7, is DAGVTQSPTHLIKTRGQQVTLRCSPKSGHDTVSWYQQALGQGPQFIFQYYEEEERQRGNFPDRFSGHQFPNYSSELNVNALLLGDSALYLCASSLMVAGLEQYFGPGTRLTVT.

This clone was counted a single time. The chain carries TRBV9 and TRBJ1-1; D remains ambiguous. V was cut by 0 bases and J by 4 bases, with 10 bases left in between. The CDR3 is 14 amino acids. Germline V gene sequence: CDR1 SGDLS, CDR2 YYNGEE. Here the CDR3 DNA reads TGTGCCAGCAGCGTAGGCGAGGAAGGCACTGAAGCTTTCTTT. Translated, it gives CASSVGEEGTEAFF.

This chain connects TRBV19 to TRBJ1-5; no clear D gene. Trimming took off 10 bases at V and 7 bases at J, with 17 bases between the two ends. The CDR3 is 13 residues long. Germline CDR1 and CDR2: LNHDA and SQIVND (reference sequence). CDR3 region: CATTRGADQPQHF. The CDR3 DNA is TGTGCCACCACCCGGGGAGCAGACCAGCCCCAGCATTTT. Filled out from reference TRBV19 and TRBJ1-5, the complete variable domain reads DGGITQSPKYLFRKEGQNVTLSCEQNLNHDAMYWYRQDPGQGLRLIYYSQIVNDFQKGDIAEGYSVSREKKESFPLTVTSAQKNPTAFYLCATTRGADQPQHFGDGTRLSIL.

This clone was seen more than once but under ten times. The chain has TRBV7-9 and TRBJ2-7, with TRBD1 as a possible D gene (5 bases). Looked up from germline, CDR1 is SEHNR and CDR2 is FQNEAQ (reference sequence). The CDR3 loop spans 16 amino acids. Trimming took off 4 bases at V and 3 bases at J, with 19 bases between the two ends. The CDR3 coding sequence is TGTGCCAGCAGCTCGATTGAACTGACAGTCTACTACGAGCAGTACTTC. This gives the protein CASSSIELTVYYEQYF.

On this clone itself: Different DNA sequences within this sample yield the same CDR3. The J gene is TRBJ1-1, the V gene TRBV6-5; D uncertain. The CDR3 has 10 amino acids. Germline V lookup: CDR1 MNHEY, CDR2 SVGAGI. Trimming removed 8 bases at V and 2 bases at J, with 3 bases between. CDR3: CASGNTEAFF. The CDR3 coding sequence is TGTGCCAGCGGTAACACTGAAGCTTTCTTT.

The CDR3: CASQQGATEAFF. The CDR3 DNA reads TGTGCCAGTCAACAGGGGGCCACTGAAGCTTTCTTT. The chain is built from TRBV19 and TRBJ1-1, with 9 bases that match TRBD1. Germline V gene lookup returns CDR1 LNHDA and CDR2 SQIVND (reference sequence). The trim removed 8 bases at V and 4 bases at J, leaving 2 bases unmatched. This CDR3 has 12 residues.

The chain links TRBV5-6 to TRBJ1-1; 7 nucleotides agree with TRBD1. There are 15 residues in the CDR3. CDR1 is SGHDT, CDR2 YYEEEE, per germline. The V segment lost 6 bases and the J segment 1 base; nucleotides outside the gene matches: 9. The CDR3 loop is CASTLGTVQNTEAFF. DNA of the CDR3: TGTGCCAGCACCCTCGGGACAGTGCAGAACACTGAAGCTTTCTTT.

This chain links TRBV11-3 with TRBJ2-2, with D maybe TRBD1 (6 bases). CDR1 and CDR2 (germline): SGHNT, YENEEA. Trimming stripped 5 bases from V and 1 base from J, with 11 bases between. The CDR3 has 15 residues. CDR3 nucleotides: TGTGCCAGCAGCGCCGGGACACTGAACACCGGGGAGCTGTTTTTT. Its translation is CASSAGTLNTGELFF.

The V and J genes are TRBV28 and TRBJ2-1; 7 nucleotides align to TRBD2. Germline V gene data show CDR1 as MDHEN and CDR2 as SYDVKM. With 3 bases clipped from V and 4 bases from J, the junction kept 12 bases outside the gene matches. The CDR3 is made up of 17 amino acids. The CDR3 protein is CASSFRFSASGYNEQFF. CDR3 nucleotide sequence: TGTGCCAGCAGTTTTAGGTTCTCGGCTAGCGGATACAATGAGCAGTTCTTC.

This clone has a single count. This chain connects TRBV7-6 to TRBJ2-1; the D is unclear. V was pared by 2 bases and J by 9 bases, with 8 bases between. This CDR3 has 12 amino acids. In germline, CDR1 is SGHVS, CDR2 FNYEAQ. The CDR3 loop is CASSLSWGEQFF. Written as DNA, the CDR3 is TGTGCCAGCAGCTTATCGTGGGGTGAGCAGTTCTTC.

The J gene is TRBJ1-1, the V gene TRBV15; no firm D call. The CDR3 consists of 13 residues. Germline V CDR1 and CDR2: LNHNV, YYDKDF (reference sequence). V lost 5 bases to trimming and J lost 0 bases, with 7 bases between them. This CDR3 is CATSLTVNTEAFF. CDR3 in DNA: TGTGCCACCAGCCTGACCGTGAACACTGAAGCTTTCTTT.

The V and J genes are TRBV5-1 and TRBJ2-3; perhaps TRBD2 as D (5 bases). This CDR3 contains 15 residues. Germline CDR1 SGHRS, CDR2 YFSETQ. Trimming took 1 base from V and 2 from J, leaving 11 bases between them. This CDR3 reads CASSLPAAITDTQYF. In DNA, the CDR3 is TGCGCCAGCAGCTTGCCAGCGGCAATCACAGATACGCAGTATTTT.

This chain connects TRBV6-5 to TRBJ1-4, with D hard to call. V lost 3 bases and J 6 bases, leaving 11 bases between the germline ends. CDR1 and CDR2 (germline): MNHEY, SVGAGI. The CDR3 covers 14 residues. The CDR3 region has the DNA TGTGCCAGCAGTTATGGGATTATAGATGAAAAACTGTTTTTT. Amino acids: CASSYGIIDEKLFF.

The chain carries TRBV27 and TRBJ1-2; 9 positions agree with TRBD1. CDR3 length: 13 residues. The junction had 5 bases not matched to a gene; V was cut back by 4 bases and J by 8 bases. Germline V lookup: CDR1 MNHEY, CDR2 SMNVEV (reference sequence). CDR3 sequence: CASSYGTGNGYTF. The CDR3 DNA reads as TGTGCCAGCAGTTACGGGACAGGGAACGGCTACACCTTC.

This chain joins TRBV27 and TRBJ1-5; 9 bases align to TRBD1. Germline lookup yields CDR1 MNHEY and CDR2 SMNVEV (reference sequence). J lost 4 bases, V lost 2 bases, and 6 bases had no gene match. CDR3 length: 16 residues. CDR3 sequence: CASSLNPGQGNQPQHF. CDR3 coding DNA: TGTGCCAGCAGTTTAAACCCCGGACAGGGGAATCAGCCCCAGCATTTT.